These 27 T cell receptor beta chains were all obtained from the same sample, sequenced in a study of blood T cell repertoires in COVID-19. Profiled with immunoSEQ multiplex PCR; TCRdb holds only in-frame clones, not every one. The sample shows about 34,000 clones, 75% of them seen only once. Sequenced sample: peripheral blood. These receptors were obtained from a man older than 75 with active or convalescent COVID-19.

The rearrangement links TRBV7-6 to TRBJ2-1; D call uncertain. The V and J ends lost 5 bases and 9 bases respectively, with 23 bases between them. CDR1 and CDR2 from the germline V gene are SGHVS and FNYEAQ. This CDR3 spans 16 amino acids. The CDR3 nucleotides read TGTGCCAGCAGCCCGGTCCCCGCTAGGCTAGTGCTTGAGCAGTTCTTC. Its protein product is CASSPVPARLVLEQFF.

The CDR3 DNA reads TGTGCCAGTAGTATAGTAAGTCAGGGTAGCGAGCAGTACTTC. Amino acids: CASSIVSQGSEQYF. The chain couples TRBV19 to TRBJ2-7, with a tentative D call TRBD1 (5 bases). This CDR3 has 14 residues. Germline assignment: CDR1 LNHDA and CDR2 SQIVND (reference sequence). Trimming removed 1 base from V and 6 bases from J, with 13 bases in between.

The chain uses TRBV6-5 and TRBJ2-7; TRBD1 matches 10 bases. The germline V gene encodes CDR1 MNHEY and CDR2 SVGAGI. Trimming took 8 bases from V and 3 from J; bases not matched to a gene: 4. The CDR3 sequence is 13 residues long. Written as DNA, the CDR3 is TGTGCCAGCGAAAGGACAGGGGGCTACGAGCAGTACTTC. As protein: CASERTGGYEQYF.

CDR3 residues: CASSLRSSTVEQFF. CDR3 in DNA: TGTGCCAGCAGCTTGAGGTCGTCTACAGTTGAGCAGTTCTTC. V usage is TRBV5-8 and J usage is TRBJ2-1; no firm D call. V was shortened by 1 base and J by 9 bases, with 14 bases between the two germline ends. CDR1 and CDR2 from the germline V gene are SGHTS and YDEGEE. There are 14 residues in the CDR3. Variable domain in full (rest from reference TRBV5-8 and TRBJ2-1): EAGVTQSPTHLIKTRGQQATLRCSPISGHTSVYWYQQALGLGLQFLLWYDEGEERNRGNFPPRFSGRQFPNYSSELNVNALELEDSALYLCASSLRSSTVEQFFGPGTRLTVL.

The chain combines TRBV28 with TRBJ2-2; 10 bases are shared with TRBD1. V shed 3 bases, J shed 7 bases, and the junction held 14 bases outside the gene matches. The CDR3 extends over 18 amino acids. Germline values: CDR1 MDHEN, CDR2 SYDVKM. The CDR3 is CASSLDKRGTGVLGELFF. Here the CDR3 DNA reads TGTGCCAGCAGTTTGGATAAGCGCGGGACAGGGGTTCTCGGGGAGCTGTTTTTT. Drawing the rest from reference TRBV28 and TRBJ2-2, the complete variable domain is DVKVTQSSRYLVKRTGEKVFLECVQDMDHENMFWYRQDPGLGLRLIYFSYDVKMKEKGDIPEGYSVSREKKERFSLILESASTNQTSMYLCASSLDKRGTGVLGELFFGEGSRLTVL.

The DNA of the CDR3 is TGTGCCAGCAGCCCGGACTACAATCAGCCCCAGCATTTT. Encoded protein: CASSPDYNQPQHF. This sequence joins TRBV6-5 and TRBJ1-5; D is unresolved. Trimming removed 6 bases from V and 3 bases from J, with 9 bases in between. CDR3 length: 13 amino acids. Per the germline V gene, CDR1 is MNHEY and CDR2 is SVGAGI.

The J gene is TRBJ1-1, the V gene TRBV7-2; maybe TRBD1 (5 bases). V dropped 11 bases and J dropped 2 bases, with 12 bases sitting between them. This CDR3 has 12 residues. From germline, CDR1 is SGHTA and CDR2 FQGNSA. The chain's CDR3 is CAGGQGNTEAFF. DNA for the CDR3: TGTGCCGGTGGGCAGGGCAACACTGAAGCTTTCTTT.

This clone was seen only a few times. The chain uses TRBV2 and TRBJ2-1; 11 bases line up with TRBD2. J gave up 6 bases and V 8 bases, and 9 bases lay outside the gene matches. The CDR3 is made up of 15 amino acids. From germline, CDR1 is SNHLY and CDR2 FYNNEI. CDR3 region: CASGLRTSGFNEQFF. Written as DNA, the CDR3 is TGTGCCAGCGGGCTAAGGACTAGCGGGTTCAATGAGCAGTTCTTC.

The chain couples TRBV5-6 to TRBJ2-2; 7 bases agree with TRBD2. The V gene end was trimmed by 4 bases and the J gene end by 0 bases; junction bases not matched to a gene: 6. This CDR3 is 16 amino acids long. Germline loops: CDR1 SGHDT, CDR2 YYEEEE. CDR3 region: CASSNPGLTNTGELFF. Written as DNA, the CDR3 is TGTGCCAGCAGCAACCCGGGACTAACGAACACCGGGGAGCTGTTTTTT.

This clone was counted a single time. The chain is built from TRBV28 and TRBJ2-3, with TRBD2 matching 8 bases. The CDR3 totals 17 residues. The junction had 14 bases not matched to a gene; V was cut back by 7 bases and J by 2 bases. CDR1 and CDR2 from the germline V gene are MDHEN and SYDVKM. The CDR3 region has the DNA TGTGCCAGCACCCCGGGGGGGGGTCTAGGGGTCACAGATACGCAGTATTTT. It codes for CASTPGGGLGVTDTQYF. Combining the CDR3 with reference TRBV28 and TRBJ2-3 gives the whole variable domain DVKVTQSSRYLVKRTGEKVFLECVQDMDHENMFWYRQDPGLGLRLIYFSYDVKMKEKGDIPEGYSVSREKKERFSLILESASTNQTSMYLCASTPGGGLGVTDTQYFGPGTRLTVL.

This clone was observed a handful of times. The J gene is TRBJ2-2, the V gene TRBV3-1 (or the pseudogene TRBV3-2); 9 positions match TRBD2. Germline V gene lookup returns CDR1 LGHDT and CDR2 YNNKEL (reference sequence). The trim removed 5 bases at V and 4 bases at J, leaving 8 bases unmatched. CDR3 length: 16 amino acids. In DNA form, the CDR3 reads TGTGCCAGCAGCAGGGTTGCGGGAGGGGTCACCGGGGAGCTGTTTTTT. Amino acid sequence: CASSRVAGGVTGELFF.

The chain couples TRBV5-8 to TRBJ2-5, with TRBD2 matching 10 bases. Germline assignment: CDR1 SGHTS and CDR2 YDEGEE. The CDR3 runs to 15 residues. J was trimmed by 4 bases and V by 0 bases; bases with no gene match: 3. The CDR3 DNA is TGTGCCAGCAGCTTGGGCGTAGCGGGAGGAGAGACCCAGTACTTC. Protein: CASSLGVAGGETQYF.

The gene calls are TRBV28 and TRBJ2-2; 9 nucleotides agree with TRBD1. The junction had 13 bases not matched to a gene; V was cut back by 4 bases and J by 7 bases. Germline V gene data show CDR1 as MDHEN and CDR2 as SYDVKM. The CDR3 runs to 17 residues. The CDR3 region is CASSSASGTGFNGELFF. CDR3 DNA: TGTGCCAGCAGTTCTGCCTCCGGGACAGGGTTTAACGGGGAGCTGTTTTTT.

The V call is TRBV27, the J call TRBJ2-1; 9 nucleotides line up with TRBD1. J gave up 8 bases and V 5 bases, and 7 bases lay outside the gene matches. This CDR3 comprises 14 residues. Germline CDR1 reads MNHEY; CDR2 reads SMNVEV (reference sequence). The CDR3 coding sequence is TGTGCCAGCAGTATTAGACAGGGGGGTTATGAGCAGTTCTTC. It translates to CASSIRQGGYEQFF.

This chain links TRBV2 with TRBJ1-2, with TRBD1 as a possible D gene (5 bases). The V and J ends lost 3 bases and 8 bases respectively, with 13 bases between them. This CDR3 spans 13 amino acids. The germline V gene encodes CDR1 SNHLY and CDR2 FYNNEI. The CDR3 DNA follows: TGTGCCAGCAGTGAGGGCAGGGTCAGGGGCTACACCTTC. This gives the protein CASSEGRVRGYTF.

The count of this clone is one. The chain recombines TRBV6-5 with TRBJ2-3; D is uncertain. This CDR3 is built from 15 residues. V gave up 6 bases and J gave up 6 bases, with 19 bases separating them. Germline V gene lookup returns CDR1 MNHEY and CDR2 SVGAGI. The CDR3 is CASRRSLAARDTQYF. In DNA form, the CDR3 reads TGTGCCAGCAGGCGGTCCCTCGCGGCACGGGATACGCAGTATTTT.

The chain recombines TRBV6-5 with TRBJ2-7; TRBD2 matches 8 bases. CDR1 MNHEY and CDR2 SVGAGI come from the germline V gene. Trimming cost V 5 bases and J 4 bases; bases outside gene matches: 7. This CDR3 has 14 residues. The chain's CDR3 is CASSPSSGSYEQYF. The CDR3 DNA reads as TGTGCCAGCAGTCCCTCGAGCGGGAGTTACGAGCAGTACTTC.

This clone was seen a single time. V and J are TRBV2 and TRBJ2-1; D might be TRBD2 (5 bases). Trimming pared 8 bases from V and 7 bases from J, leaving 9 bases between. The CDR3 extends over 11 amino acids. Germline V CDR1 and CDR2: SNHLY, FYNNEI. CDR3 protein: CASLGENEQFF. The CDR3, as DNA: TGTGCCAGCTTGGGAGAAAATGAGCAGTTCTTC.

This clone showed up just a few times. The chain carries TRBV27 and TRBJ2-3; TRBD2 aligns across 10 bases. The CDR3 totals 17 residues. Looked up from germline, CDR1 is MNHEY and CDR2 is SMNVEV (reference sequence). The J segment lost 0 bases and the V segment lost 7 bases, leaving 10 bases of the junction unmatched. The CDR3 spells CASKGLAGAFSTDTQYF. The CDR3 nucleotides are TGTGCCAGCAAAGGGCTAGCGGGAGCCTTTAGCACAGATACGCAGTATTTT.

The chain links TRBV25-1 to TRBJ2-5, with 10 bases matching TRBD2. CDR1 is MGHDK, CDR2 SYGVNS, per germline. Trimming cost V 4 bases and J 4 bases; bases outside gene matches: 3. The CDR3 is 14 amino acids. CDR3 in amino acids: CASSVAGGRETQYF. Written as DNA, the CDR3 is TGTGCCAGCAGTGTAGCGGGAGGACGAGAGACCCAGTACTTC.

The chain carries TRBV2 and TRBJ2-6, with TRBD2 identical over 13 bases. The CDR3 spans 19 residues. With V trimmed by 8 bases and J by 4 bases, 14 bases remained unmatched. Germline CDR1 SNHLY, CDR2 FYNNEI. The CDR3 here is CASSPSGLAGVSGANVLTF. Written as DNA, the CDR3 is TGTGCCAGCTCACCAAGCGGACTAGCGGGAGTCTCCGGGGCCAACGTCCTGACTTTC.

The chain employs TRBV3-1 (or the pseudogene TRBV3-2) and TRBJ2-3; D is perhaps TRBD2 (5 bases). V gave up 6 bases and J gave up 2 bases, with 18 bases separating them. CDR1 LGHDT and CDR2 YNNKEL come from the germline V gene (reference sequence). This CDR3 contains 16 residues. The CDR3 DNA reads TGTGCCAGCAGTCAGCGGTCCCGCGGCGTCACAGATACGCAGTATTTT. It codes for CASSQRSRGVTDTQYF.

This chain joins TRBV28 and TRBJ2-3; TRBD2 matches at 7 bases. Germline assignment: CDR1 MDHEN and CDR2 SYDVKM. V lost 8 bases to trimming and J lost 1 base; unmatched junction nucleotides: 6. The CDR3 loop spans 14 amino acids. CDR3 coding DNA: TGTGCCAGCGGGGAGGGTCTGGGCACAGATACGCAGTATTTT. The encoded protein is CASGEGLGTDTQYF.

The chain is built from TRBV19 and TRBJ1-6, with D maybe TRBD1 (6 bases). This CDR3 region has 14 residues. Trimming left V 4 bases short and J 10 bases short, with 14 bases between. CDR1 LNHDA and CDR2 SQIVND come from the germline V gene (reference sequence). CDR3 in DNA: TGTGCCAGTAGTACCCCAGGGGTCGCCTCACCCCTCCACTTT. Its protein is CASSTPGVASPLHF.

Worth noting for this clone: Other nucleotide sequences in the sample specify the same CDR3. The chain combines TRBV18 with TRBJ2-1; TRBD2 matches at 7 bases. CDR1 KGHSH and CDR2 LQKENI come from the germline V gene. V lost 2 bases, J lost 2 bases, and 3 bases stayed unmatched. This CDR3 spans 15 amino acids. The CDR3 region is CASSPGGEPYNEQFF. DNA for the CDR3: TGTGCCAGCTCACCAGGGGGGGAACCCTACAATGAGCAGTTCTTC.

J is TRBJ2-7 and V is TRBV6-5; TRBD2 agrees at 9 bases. The CDR3 is 15 amino acids. CDR1 is MNHEY, CDR2 SVGAGI, per germline. The J segment lost 2 bases and the V segment lost 6 bases, leaving 8 bases of the junction unmatched. CDR3 sequence: CASSYLTSGAYEQYF. CDR3 DNA sequence: TGTGCCAGCAGCTACCTGACTAGCGGAGCCTACGAGCAGTACTTC.

The genes are TRBV6-5 and TRBJ1-3, with TRBD1 identical over 9 bases. Germline V lookup: CDR1 MNHEY, CDR2 SVGAGI. J gave up 1 base and V 4 bases, and 2 bases lay outside the gene matches. The length of the CDR3 is 15 residues. CDR3 amino acids: CASSLQGASGNTIYF. CDR3 in DNA: TGTGCCAGCAGTTTACAGGGGGCGTCTGGAAACACCATATATTTT.